This T cell receptor (beta chain) emerged from a study of STAT5B mutations in CD4+ large granular lymphocyte leukemia. Regarding this clone: Antigen: not known.

Controls came from buffy coats of healthy blood donors. General study results and limits: No patients shared main leukemic clonotypes, though less than 30% appeared at low frequency elsewhere. Compared with healthy controls (2/35), patient top clones favored TRBV06 (8/27).

The germline V gene encodes CDR1 SGHRS and CDR2 YFSETQ. This CDR3 is 15 amino acids long. J gave up 2 bases and V 4 bases, and 6 bases lay outside the gene matches. In the original analysis: A productive frequency of 2.59 x 10-5 was the lowest detectable. The method was immunoSEQ multiplex PCR; TCRdb's version includes in-frame clones alone and lacks a portion of them. V, J and clone size are those of that table, while D and trimming were read from the DNA. The table has around 30,000 clones, about three quarters seen once. The receptor was isolated from a human donor in good health. The sequencing input was CD4+ T cells from blood buffy coats. The chain has TRBV5-1 and TRBJ2-1; 7 nucleotides align to TRBD1. CDR3 sequence (DNA): TGCGCCAGCAGCCCCGGACAGGCGGCCTACAATGAGCAGTTCTTC. Its translation: CASSPGQAAYNEQFF.